These 32 T cell receptor beta chains were all obtained from the same sample, sequenced in a study of response to subunit inactivated influenza vaccine. A single record per CDR3 protein comes from TCRdb applying MiXCR to the RT-PCR reads. Here the sample spans about 650,000 distinct CDR3 sequences, 15% to 19% being singletons. The source material was PBMCs from blood, sampled 11 to 12 days after vaccination. These receptors originate from a man aged 50-60 years who received an inactivated influenza vaccine.

This clonotype occurred many times. V usage is TRBV2 and J usage is TRBJ1-5; D perhaps matches TRBD1 (5 bases). The CDR3 contains 14 residues. Germline V lookup: CDR1 SNHLY, CDR2 FYNNEI. Trimming stripped 2 bases from V and 4 bases from J, with 9 bases between. The CDR3 is CASSEQGLNQPQHF. In nucleotides, the CDR3 is TGTGCCAGCAGTGAACAGGGTCTTAATCAGCCCCAGCATTTT.

There are a few counts of this clonotype. This sequence joins TRBV5-1 and TRBJ2-1, with TRBD2 matching over 7 bases. V lost 5 bases to trimming and J lost 8 bases; unmatched junction nucleotides: 10. In germline, CDR1 is SGHRS, CDR2 YFSETQ. The length of the CDR3 is 14 residues. Here the CDR3 reads CASSFRGSNYEQFF. The CDR3 DNA reads as TGCGCCAGCAGTTTTCGCGGGAGTAACTATGAGCAGTTCTTC.

The chain has TRBV5-1 and TRBJ2-3; no clear D gene. Trimming took 6 bases from V and 0 from J, leaving 14 bases between them. The CDR3 contains 15 residues. Germline loops: CDR1 SGHRS, CDR2 YFSETQ. Written as DNA, the CDR3 is TGCGCCAGCAAAGTGTTCCATTCTAGCACAGATACGCAGTATTTT. Amino acid sequence: CASKVFHSSTDTQYF.

This clonotype has at least ten counts. This chain joins TRBV25-1 and TRBJ2-5, with 8 bases lining up with TRBD2. With V trimmed by 1 base and J by 1 base, 11 bases remained unmatched. Germline V gene data show CDR1 as MGHDK and CDR2 as SYGVNS. This CDR3 is 18 amino acids long. CDR3 DNA: TGTGCCAGCAGTGAATCCCCACGGACTAGCCTCGGCCAAGAGACCCAGTACTTC. Its protein product is CASSESPRTSLGQETQYF. The full variable domain, in which reference TRBV25-1 and TRBJ2-5 provide the parts outside the CDR3, is EADIYQTPRYLVIGTGKKITLECSQTMGHDKMYWYQQDPGMELHLIHYSYGVNSTEKGDLSSESTVSRIRTEHFPLTLESARPSHTSQYLCASSESPRTSLGQETQYFGPGTRLLVL.

In its sample, this clonotype was seen a few times. This chain uses TRBV20-1 with TRBJ2-5, with D possibly being TRBD1 (5 bases). V gave up 4 bases and J gave up 3 bases, with 15 bases separating them. This CDR3 contains 14 residues. CDR1 and CDR2 (germline): DFQATT, SNEGSKA (reference sequence). CDR3 bases: TGCAGTGCTAATTGGGGCGCGTTGGAAGAGACCCAGTACTTC. Its protein is CSANWGALEETQYF.

The chain is built from TRBV5-6 and TRBJ2-5, with D hard to call. CDR1 is SGHDT and CDR2 is YYEEEE in the germline V gene. This CDR3 comprises 13 residues. Trimming shortened V by 0 bases and J by 1 base, and 4 bases separated the two germline ends. The CDR3 coding sequence is TGTGCCAGCAGCTTGGAAATCCAAGAGACCCAGTACTTC. Its translation: CASSLEIQETQYF.

The chain has TRBV11-2 and TRBJ2-1; D might be TRBD2 (6 bases). CDR1 SGHAT and CDR2 FQNNGV come from the germline V gene. The CDR3 length is 14 residues. The V end was cut by 8 bases, the J end by 8 bases, with 19 bases between. The CDR3: CASLNWRGTDEQFF. CDR3 sequence (DNA): TGTGCCAGCTTGAACTGGCGGGGAACCGATGAGCAGTTCTTC.

This clonotype was detected only a few times. The chain links TRBV6-5 to TRBJ2-2; D is uncertain. CDR1 MNHEY and CDR2 SVGAGI come from the germline V gene. CDR3 length: 14 residues. The V end lost 2 bases, the J end lost 7 bases, and 11 bases lay between the germline ends. The DNA of the CDR3 is TGTGCCAGCAGTTACGGCCACCTAAGCGGGGAGCTGTTTTTT. As protein: CASSYGHLSGELFF.

This clonotype was detected a few times. The V gene is TRBV6-1, the J gene TRBJ2-1; the D gene is possibly TRBD2 (6 bases). Trimming removed 5 bases from V and 0 bases from J, with 11 bases in between. In germline, CDR1 is MNHNS, CDR2 SASEGT. This CDR3 region has 15 residues. DNA for the CDR3: TGTGCCAGCAGTCCGGACTACTACTCCTACAATGAGCAGTTCTTC. Translated: CASSPDYYSYNEQFF.

In its sample, this clonotype was seen a few times. The rearrangement joins TRBV12-3 or TRBV12-4 to TRBJ1-5, with 8 nucleotides matching TRBD1. Trimming took 5 bases from V and 6 from J; bases not matched to a gene: 12. The CDR3 runs to 16 residues. This CDR3 reads CASSPSPDRGRQPQHF. The CDR3 DNA reads as TGTGCCAGCAGTCCATCGCCTGACAGGGGCCGTCAGCCCCAGCATTTT.

This clonotype was counted a few times. V gene TRBV6-5 combines with J gene TRBJ2-1; 7 nucleotides line up with TRBD1. V dropped 5 bases and J dropped 3; count of bases not matched to a gene: 4. The CDR3 consists of 14 residues. The germline gives CDR1 MNHEY, CDR2 SVGAGI. CDR3 protein: CASSNRGLYNEQFF. The CDR3 coding sequence is TGTGCCAGCAGTAACAGGGGTCTCTACAATGAGCAGTTCTTC.

This clonotype was detected only a few times. CDR3 in DNA: TGTGCCAGCAGTTTCGTGAGCGGGGAGCTGTTTTTT. It codes for CASSFVSGELFF. V gene TRBV12-3 or TRBV12-4 combines with J gene TRBJ2-2; unclear D gene. The CDR3 extends over 12 amino acids. V lost 3 bases to trimming and J lost 7 bases, with 6 bases between them.

In its sample, this clonotype was seen many times. J is TRBJ2-7 and V is TRBV5-1, with D maybe TRBD1 (6 bases). This CDR3 comprises 12 residues. Trimming cost V 5 bases and J 3 bases, with 9 bases left between them. CDR1 is SGHRS, CDR2 YFSETQ, per germline. The CDR3 loop is CASRTDSYEQYF. For the CDR3, the DNA is TGCGCCAGCAGGACGGACAGCTACGAGCAGTACTTC.

This clonotype was observed a few times. The chain couples TRBV5-1 to TRBJ1-6; D is unresolved. The CDR3 covers 13 residues. The germline V and J ends were trimmed by 6 bases and 7 bases, with 11 bases remaining between them. The V gene's germline CDR1 is SGHRS and CDR2 YFSETQ. CDR3 sequence reads: CASNGDLNSPLHF. The DNA of the CDR3 is TGCGCCAGCAATGGAGACTTGAATTCACCCCTCCACTTT.

This clonotype was detected only a few times. V usage is TRBV3-1 and J usage is TRBJ2-1; perhaps D is TRBD1 or TRBD2 (6 bases each). Germline CDR1 LGHDT, CDR2 YNNKEL (reference sequence). V was shortened by 3 bases and J by 9 bases, with 9 bases between the two germline ends. This CDR3 region has 12 residues. The CDR3: CASSQRGVEQFF. CDR3 in DNA: TGTGCCAGCAGCCAGAGGGGGGTTGAGCAGTTCTTC.

This clonotype was found a few times. This may be a read error, as it is one base from a much larger clone. The genes are TRBV12-3 or TRBV12-4 and TRBJ2-7; tentatively, D is TRBD1 (5 bases). This CDR3 region has 11 residues. V gave up 4 bases and J gave up 5 bases, with 6 bases separating them. The CDR3 DNA reads TGTGCCAGCAGTTGGGGCAACGAGCAGTACTTC. It translates to CASSWGNEQYF.

V is TRBV4-1 and J is TRBJ2-2; D is undetermined. Germline V lookup: CDR1 MGHRA, CDR2 YSYEKL. The CDR3 is 16 residues long. Trimming removed 2 bases from V and 0 bases from J, with 10 bases in between. CDR3 sequence reads: CASSQSVTANTGELFF. Written as DNA, the CDR3 is TGCGCCAGCAGCCAAAGTGTGACGGCGAACACCGGGGAGCTGTTTTTT.

The chain has TRBV3-1 and TRBJ1-6; 7 positions match TRBD1. J lost 6 bases, V lost 1 base, and 3 bases had no gene match. There are 15 residues in the CDR3. Germline lookup yields CDR1 LGHDT and CDR2 YNNKEL (reference sequence). The CDR3 protein is CASSQATGVNSPLHF. The CDR3 DNA reads TGTGCCAGCAGCCAAGCTACAGGGGTTAATTCACCCCTCCACTTT.

This chain joins TRBV19 and TRBJ1-5, with 7 bases lining up with TRBD1. This CDR3 contains 16 residues. Germline loops: CDR1 LNHDA, CDR2 SQIVND (reference sequence). Germline trimming cut 4 bases from V and 3 bases from J; bases unmatched to any gene: 9. The CDR3 spells CASSTTGQTHNQPQHF. In DNA form, the CDR3 reads TGTGCCAGTAGTACAACGGGACAGACCCACAATCAGCCCCAGCATTTT.

The rearrangement links TRBV29-1 to TRBJ1-5, with D tentatively TRBD1 (5 bases). CDR3 size: 13 residues. The germline V gene encodes CDR1 SQVTM and CDR2 ANQGSEA. V dropped 6 bases and J dropped 4 bases, with 13 bases sitting between them. The DNA of the CDR3 is TGCAGCGTGCTAGACAGTATGAATCAGCCCCAGCATTTT. This codes for CSVLDSMNQPQHF.

The V gene is TRBV20-1, the J gene TRBJ2-7; 12 bases agree with TRBD2. CDR3 length: 15 residues. Germline-derived CDR1 and CDR2 are DFQATT and SNEGSKA (reference sequence). V lost 5 bases and J lost 0; bases outside the gene matches: 5. The CDR3 DNA is TGCAGTGCTCCCCGGACTAGCGGGACCTCCTACGAGCAGTACTTC. Encoded protein: CSAPRTSGTSYEQYF.

This rearrangement joins TRBV12-3 or TRBV12-4 to TRBJ2-7; possibly TRBD1 or TRBD2 for D (5 bases each). This CDR3 spans 14 amino acids. V was cut by 3 bases and J by 7 bases, with 16 bases left in between. The CDR3 DNA follows: TGTGCCAGCAGTTTTGGGGCTACTGAGGGGGAGCAGTACTTC. It specifies CASSFGATEGEQYF.

This clonotype was recorded a few times. The chain joins TRBV6-1 to TRBJ2-3; unclear D gene. Per germline, CDR1 MNHNS and CDR2 SASEGT. V was trimmed by 6 bases and J by 3 bases, leaving 10 bases between them. CDR3 length equals 13 residues. CDR3 coding DNA: TGTGCCAGCAGATCCCGACCGACAGATACGCAGTATTTT. Its translation is CASRSRPTDTQYF.

This clonotype was counted only a few times. V is TRBV5-8 and J is TRBJ2-7; 7 nucleotides match TRBD2. V was clipped by 1 base and J by 2 bases; unmatched bases: 9. The germline gives CDR1 SGHTS, CDR2 YDEGEE. CDR3 length equals 16 residues. The CDR3 is CASSLFLAATTYEQYF. CDR3 nucleotides: TGTGCCAGCAGCTTGTTTCTAGCGGCGACCACCTACGAGCAGTACTTC.

The gene calls are TRBV21-1 and TRBJ2-5; TRBD2 is the table's D call, not checked against the DNA. TRBV21-1 is a recognized pseudogene. The CDR3 loop spans 16 amino acids. The CDR3 DNA reads as TGTGCCAGCAGCCCTCCCTACTGCCGGTACCAAGAGACCCAGTACTTC. Translating gives CASSPPYCRYQETQYF.

This clonotype was detected a few times. The CDR3 region has the DNA TGTGCCATCAGTGCAAAGGGGAGCACAGATACGCAGTATTTT. Translation gives CAISAKGSTDTQYF. The V call is TRBV10-3, the J call TRBJ2-3, with D possibly matching TRBD1 (5 bases). V was pared by 4 bases and J by 0 bases, with 8 bases between. The CDR3 sequence is 14 residues long. Per germline, CDR1 ENHRY and CDR2 SYGVKD.

The chain carries TRBV20-1 and TRBJ2-1, with D perhaps given as TRBD1 or TRBD2 (6 bases each). V dropped 3 bases and J dropped 8 bases, with 20 bases sitting between them. There are 15 residues in the CDR3. CDR1 DFQATT and CDR2 SNEGSKA come from the germline V gene (reference sequence). CDR3 in amino acids: CSARRGFRENDEQFF. In DNA form, the CDR3 reads TGCAGTGCTAGGAGGGGGTTCCGGGAGAACGATGAGCAGTTCTTC.

This clonotype was seen a few times. V is TRBV7-9 and J is TRBJ2-2; 7 bases fit TRBD2. In germline, CDR1 is SEHNR, CDR2 FQNEAQ (reference sequence). This CDR3 has 15 amino acids. The junction had 16 bases not matched to a gene; V was cut back by 11 bases and J by 7 bases. CDR3 nucleotides: TGTGCCGGTGGAAAGACTAGCCCGATGGGCGGGGAGCTGTTTTTT. Protein sequence: CAGGKTSPMGGELFF.

In DNA, the CDR3 is TGTGCCAGCAGCGAACCAGGGTCCGAGCAGTACTTC. Translated, it gives CASSEPGSEQYF. This rearrangement joins TRBV7-2 to TRBJ2-7; D perhaps matches TRBD1 (5 bases). The ends were cut back, 5 bases at V and 6 bases at J, with 11 bases in the middle. The CDR3 sequence is 12 residues long. The germline CDR1 and CDR2 sequences are SGHTA and FQGNSA. Supplemented by reference TRBV7-2 and TRBJ2-7, the full variable domain reads GAGVSQSPSNKVTEKGKDVELRCDPISGHTALYWYRQSLGQGLEFLIYFQGNSAPDKSGLPSDRFSAERTGGSVSTLTIQRTQQEDSAVYLCASSEPGSEQYFGPGTRLTVT.

The rearrangement uses TRBV11-2 and TRBJ2-7, with TRBD2 matching over 16 bases. From germline, CDR1 is SGHAT and CDR2 FQNNGV. The CDR3 covers 21 residues. V lost 0 bases, J lost 2 bases, and 13 bases stayed unmatched. This CDR3 reads CASSLDLVRGLAGGPAYEQYF. In DNA form, the CDR3 reads TGTGCCAGCAGCTTAGATCTAGTTCGGGGACTAGCGGGAGGGCCGGCCTACGAGCAGTACTTC.

There are a few counts of this clonotype. The V gene is TRBV30, the J gene TRBJ2-7; no firm D call. The CDR3 extends over 12 amino acids. Trimming cost V 4 bases and J 0 bases, with 7 bases left between them. Germline values: CDR1 GTSNPN, CDR2 SVGIG (reference sequence). In DNA form, the CDR3 reads TGTGCCTGGAAGAGTCTCTCCTACGAGCAGTACTTC. Its translation: CAWKSLSYEQYF.

The CDR3 loop is CASSPRRGFDTEAFF. CDR3 nucleotide sequence: TGTGCCAGCTCACCAAGACGAGGTTTTGACACTGAAGCTTTCTTT. The rearrangement joins TRBV18 to TRBJ1-1; unclear D gene. The CDR3 runs 15 residues. V dropped 2 bases and J dropped 3 bases, with 13 bases sitting between them. Germline-derived CDR1 and CDR2 are KGHSH and LQKENI.